A selection of T cell receptor beta chains follows, all from one sample in a study of identical twins. One entry per CDR3 protein, called by TCRdb with MiXCR from the 5' RACE reads. The sample yields 200,000 to 250,000 distinct CDR3 sequences, 5.5% to 7.5% seen once. These data were also filed under a second study, of T cells expressing NK-cell markers.

The sequencing input was CD8+ T cells sorted from blood. All receptors come from a woman aged 18-29 years in good health. Both conserved end residues are part of each CDR3. A D gene is named only where the DNA matches it firmly. The size of a clone is reported for some rows only, either as once, few or many, or as a class for expanded clones.

v_call	clone_size	d_call	j_call	cdr3_nt	cdr3_aa
TRBV6-2/TRBV6-3	many	-	TRBJ2-2	TGTGCCAGCAGCTCACTGGAGACCGGGGAGCTGTTTTTT	CASSSLETGELFF
TRBV3-1	many	-	TRBJ2-7	TGTGCCAGCAGCCAGTCAGGGACCTACGAGCAGTACTTC	CASSQSGTYEQYF
TRBV14	many	-	TRBJ2-1	TGTGCCAGCAGCCAAGATTTGCGCCGCTCCTACAATGAGCAGTTCTTC	CASSQDLRRSYNEQFF
TRBV6-5	-	-	TRBJ2-3	TGTGCCGGCAGTTACTCAGTTACAGATACGCAGTATTTT	CAGSYSVTDTQYF
TRBV29-1	many	-	TRBJ2-7	TGCAGCGTTGGAGGGCCAGAGCAGTACTTC	CSVGGPEQYF
TRBV12-5	-	TRBD1	TRBJ2-2	TGTGCTAGTCGGGACAGGGGGGTTCGTACCGGGGAGCTGTTTTTT	CASRDRGVRTGELFF
TRBV19	-	TRBD1	TRBJ2-7	TGTGCCAGTGGAAGCGGACAGGGTGTACAACCCGAGCAGTACTTC	CASGSGQGVQPEQYF
TRBV4-3	many	-	TRBJ2-1	TGCGCCAGCACCTGGACAGCCTACTCCTACAATGAGCAGTTCTTC	CASTWTAYSYNEQFF
TRBV20-1	few	-	TRBJ2-1	TGCAGTGCCAGGGGAAGGGAGTCCCCCTACAATGAGCAGTTCTTC	CSARGRESPYNEQFF
TRBV5-1	few	-	TRBJ1-1	TGCGCCAGCAGCTTCGGGGAAAATAGCGTTGAAGCTTTCTTT	CASSFGENSVEAFF
TRBV4-3	few	-	TRBJ2-7	TGCGCCAGCAGCCTATCTTCGGGGGTCTACGAGCAGTACTTC	CASSLSSGVYEQYF
TRBV12-3/TRBV12-4	few	TRBD1	TRBJ2-7	TGTGCCAGCAGTCTGACCCCGGGACAGGAGTTCTACGAGCAGTACTTC	CASSLTPGQEFYEQYF
TRBV29-1	-	TRBD2	TRBJ2-5	TGCAGCGTTCGTGGGAGGGCCGGAGAGACCCAGTACTTC	CSVRGRAGETQYF
TRBV6-1	few	-	TRBJ1-1	TGTGCCAGCCACAGGCCTACTGAAGCTTTCTTT	CASHRPTEAFF
TRBV12-3/TRBV12-4	-	-	TRBJ2-7	TGTGCCAGCAGCTCCGCGTCCGGATCCCCCTACGAGCAGTACTTC	CASSSASGSPYEQYF
TRBV27	many	TRBD2	TRBJ2-7	TGTGCCAGCAGCGCCCTAGCGGGGGGGCTTGAGCAGTACTTC	CASSALAGGLEQYF
TRBV12-5	-	-	TRBJ1-5	TGTGCTAGTGGTTTAACATCCGAAACCCTTAGCAATCAGCCCCAGCATTTT	CASGLTSETLSNQPQHF
TRBV9	-	-	TRBJ2-4	TGTGCCAGCAGCGTAGGGCAGGCGGGAAACATTCAGTACTTC	CASSVGQAGNIQYF
TRBV27	many	-	TRBJ2-6	TGTGCCAGCAGTTTGGGTGGCTCTGGGGCCAACGTCCTGACTTTC	CASSLGGSGANVLTF
TRBV27	-	TRBD2	TRBJ2-7	TGTGCCAGCAAACCGGGACTAGCGACCTACGAGCAGTACTTC	CASKPGLATYEQYF
TRBV27	few	-	TRBJ2-2	TGTGCCAGCAGGGGACAACGGACGGCGGGTGCCGGGGAGCTGTTTTTT	CASRGQRTAGAGELFF
TRBV9	many	-	TRBJ1-1	TGTGCCAGCAGCGTAGAAGGCAATCTGAACACTGAAGCTTTCTTT	CASSVEGNLNTEAFF
TRBV3-1	few	-	TRBJ2-3	TGTGCCAGCAGCCAAGACCAAGCTCCGGTCACAGATACGCAGTATTTT	CASSQDQAPVTDTQYF
TRBV25-1	few	-	TRBJ2-2	TGTGTGGGGCAGGGGACCACCGGGGAGCTGTTTTTT	CVGQGTTGELFF
TRBV24-1	few	-	TRBJ2-2	TGTGCCACCAGTGACCCCGGACGGACCGGGGAGCTGTTTTTT	CATSDPGRTGELFF
TRBV4-2	few	TRBD2	TRBJ2-7	TGTGCCAGCAGCCAAGATTCTAGACTAGCTGGGAGCTCCTACGAGCAGTACTTC	CASSQDSRLAGSSYEQYF
TRBV18	many	-	TRBJ2-7	TGTGCCAGCTCACCACGGCTGTACGAGCAGTACTTC	CASSPRLYEQYF
TRBV5-1	few	TRBD2	TRBJ2-7	TGCGCCAGCTCTGGTTGGAGCGGGAGTTTCGACGAGCAGTACTTC	CASSGWSGSFDEQYF
TRBV12-3/TRBV12-4	many	-	TRBJ2-1	TGTGCCAGCAGTTTAGTTTATGAGCAGTTCTTC	CASSLVYEQFF
TRBV9	many	-	TRBJ1-4	TGTGCCAGCAGCGTAGGGCAGTATAATGAAAAACTGTTTTTT	CASSVGQYNEKLFF
TRBV12-3/TRBV12-4	many	-	TRBJ2-3	TGTGCCAGCAGTTTAGCGGGAGTGGCAGATACGCAGTATTTT	CASSLAGVADTQYF
TRBV7-9	many	-	TRBJ1-2	TGTGCCAGCAGCGCGTGGGGCAGGGCGGACTACACCTTC	CASSAWGRADYTF
TRBV29-1	-	-	TRBJ1-1	TGCAGCGCTCGGAGGAGGGACACTGAAGCTTTCTTT	CSARRRDTEAFF
TRBV19	-	-	TRBJ2-1	TGTGCCAGTAGTCCGTTACTGGGAGACAATGAGCAGTTCTTC	CASSPLLGDNEQFF
TRBV7-6	many	TRBD1	TRBJ1-1	TGTGCCAGCAGCTTAGCGCCAGGGGGTGAAACTGAAGCTTTCTTT	CASSLAPGGETEAFF
TRBV4-3	-	-	TRBJ2-3	TGCGCCAGCAGCCCCGGGACGGGGTCAGATACGCAGTATTTT	CASSPGTGSDTQYF
TRBV20-1	-	-	TRBJ1-2	TGCAGTGCCCCGACATTGTTTGGCTACACCTTC	CSAPTLFGYTF
TRBV7-9	few	-	TRBJ1-4	TGTGCCAGCAGCTTTTTAGCGACTAATGAAAAACTGTTTTTT	CASSFLATNEKLFF
TRBV5-1	many	-	TRBJ1-6	TGCGCCAGCAGCTTGGAGTTAGAGGGGAATTCACCCCTCCACTTT	CASSLELEGNSPLHF
TRBV18	few	-	TRBJ1-2	TGTGCCAGCTCACCGAGCGTACGGGGGCTCCTCGATGGCTACACCTTC	CASSPSVRGLLDGYTF
TRBV27	many	-	TRBJ2-7	TGTGCCAGCAGTTCCTCTAACTTGGGCTACTCCTACGAGCAGTACTTC	CASSSSNLGYSYEQYF